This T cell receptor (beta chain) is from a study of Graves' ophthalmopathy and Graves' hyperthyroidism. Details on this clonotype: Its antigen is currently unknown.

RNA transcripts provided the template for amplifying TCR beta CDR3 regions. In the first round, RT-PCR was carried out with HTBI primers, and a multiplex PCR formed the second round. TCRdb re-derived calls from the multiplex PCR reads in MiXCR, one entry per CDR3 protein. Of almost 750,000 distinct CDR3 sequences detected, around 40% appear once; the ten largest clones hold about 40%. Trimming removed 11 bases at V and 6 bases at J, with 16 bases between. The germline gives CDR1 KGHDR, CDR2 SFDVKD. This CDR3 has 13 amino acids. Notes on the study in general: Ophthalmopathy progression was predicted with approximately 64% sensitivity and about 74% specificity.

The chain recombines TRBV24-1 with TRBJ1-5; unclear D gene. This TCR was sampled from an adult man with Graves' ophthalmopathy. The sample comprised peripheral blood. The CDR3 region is CASRARSGQPQHF. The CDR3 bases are TGTGCCAGCAGAGCGAGATCTGGTCAGCCCCAGCATTTT.